A single sample gave rise to the 29 T cell receptor beta chains below, sequenced in a study of siplizumab effects on memory and regulatory T cells. Method: immunoSEQ multiplex PCR; TCRdb's copy keeps in-frame clones and lacks some. Of 90,000 to 120,000 clones in the sample, 90% to 95% were seen once. Sequencing was performed on Tregs sorted from blood. These receptors were taken from a human donor in good health.

The gene calls are TRBV4-1 and TRBJ2-7, with TRBD2 matching over 10 bases. The CDR3 consists of 16 residues. The V gene's germline CDR1 is MGHRA and CDR2 YSYEKL. The V and J ends lost 1 base and 8 bases, in that order; junction bases with no gene match: 11. CDR3 sequence reads: CASSQGGGTSETKQYF. The CDR3 DNA sequence: TGCGCCAGCAGCCAAGGAGGTGGGACTAGCGAAACGAAGCAGTACTTC.

The rearrangement joins TRBV5-1 to TRBJ2-2, with D tentatively TRBD2 (6 bases). The germline V gene has CDR1 SGHRS and CDR2 YFSETQ. The V gene lost 1 base and the J gene lost 6 bases, with 13 bases spanning the gap. The CDR3 has 15 amino acids. DNA for the CDR3: TGCGCCAGCAGCTTGTCTGGGACTTCCCCCGGGGAGCTGTTTTTT. Translating gives CASSLSGTSPGELFF.

The rearrangement uses TRBV15 and TRBJ2-7; TRBD2 matches at 8 bases. The CDR3 covers 13 residues. J gave up 6 bases and V 3 bases, and 4 bases lay outside the gene matches. From germline, CDR1 is LNHNV and CDR2 YYDKDF (reference sequence). For the CDR3, the DNA is TGTGCCACCAGCAGTAGCGGGGCCGCCGAGCAGTACTTC. Translated: CATSSSGAAEQYF.

The CDR3 loop reads CASSLAPARYEQYF. The CDR3 DNA reads as TGTGCCAGCAGCTTAGCACCAGCGAGATACGAGCAGTACTTC. The chain couples TRBV7-8 to TRBJ2-7; D uncertain. From germline, CDR1 is SGHVS and CDR2 FQNEAQ. V lost 0 bases to trimming and J lost 4 bases, with 10 bases between them. The CDR3 consists of 14 residues. The entire variable domain, with the rest obtained from reference TRBV7-8 and TRBJ2-7, is as follows: GAGVSQSPRYKVAKRGQDVALRCDPISGHVSLFWYQQALGQGPEFLTYFQNEAQLDKSGLPSDRFFAERPEGSVSTLKIQRTQQEDSAVYLCASSLAPARYEQYFGPGTRLTVT.

The chain has TRBV10-3 and TRBJ1-3; D call uncertain. CDR1 ENHRY and CDR2 SYGVKD come from the germline V gene. CDR3 length equals 14 residues. Trimming shortened V by 3 bases and J by 1 base, and 7 bases separated the two germline ends. CDR3: CAISDRGSGNTIYF. DNA for the CDR3: TGTGCCATCAGTGACCGTGGATCTGGAAACACCATATATTTT.

The V and J genes are TRBV18 and TRBJ1-3; 7 nucleotides agree with TRBD1. The germline gives CDR1 KGHSH, CDR2 LQKENI. The CDR3 length is 18 residues. V trimming: 6 bases; J trimming: 0 bases; junction bases outside the gene matches: 14. For the CDR3, the DNA is TGTGCCAGCTCGCCCTTCGACAGGGCCGAGTACTCTGGAAACACCATATATTTT. Amino acids: CASSPFDRAEYSGNTIYF.

The chain couples TRBV7-2 to TRBJ2-4; D is possibly TRBD1 or TRBD2 (5 bases each). Trimming left V 3 bases short and J 8 bases short, with 11 bases between. The CDR3 is 13 residues long. The germline CDR1 and CDR2 sequences are SGHTA and FQGNSA. Written as DNA, the CDR3 is TGTGCCAGCAGCTTCCGGGAAGGGGACATTCAGTACTTC. This codes for CASSFREGDIQYF. Using reference TRBV7-2 and TRBJ2-4 for the parts outside the CDR3, the full variable domain is GAGVSQSPSNKVTEKGKDVELRCDPISGHTALYWYRQSLGQGLEFLIYFQGNSAPDKSGLPSDRFSAERTGGSVSTLTIQRTQQEDSAVYLCASSFREGDIQYFGAGTRLSVL.

The CDR3 DNA follows: TGTGCCAGCAGCGTCACAGGGGGCAATTATGGCTACACCTTC. As protein: CASSVTGGNYGYTF. The chain uses TRBV9 and TRBJ1-2; 9 positions agree with TRBD1. The trim removed 2 bases at V and 5 bases at J, leaving 4 bases unmatched. Germline lookup yields CDR1 SGDLS and CDR2 YYNGEE. There are 14 residues in the CDR3.

The J gene is TRBJ2-2, the V gene TRBV5-1, with TRBD1 matching 8 bases. The junction had 8 bases not matched to a gene; V was cut back by 10 bases and J by 3 bases. Germline CDR1 and CDR2: SGHRS and YFSETQ. This CDR3 has 14 residues. The chain's CDR3 is CACGGQGHTGELFF. The CDR3 DNA sequence: TGCGCCTGCGGAGGACAGGGCCACACCGGGGAGCTGTTTTTT.

This clone was detected only once. The rearrangement links TRBV20-1 to TRBJ2-5, with D possibly being TRBD2 (5 bases). The CDR3 consists of 10 residues. The V and J ends lost 6 bases and 5 bases respectively, with 7 bases between them. Germline V CDR1 and CDR2: DFQATT, SNEGSKA (reference sequence). CDR3 nucleotide sequence: TGCAGTGCCGGGGTCGAGACCCAGTACTTC. This gives the protein CSAGVETQYF.

This clone was seen ten or more times. This sequence joins TRBV10-1 and TRBJ1-1; D gene ambiguous. Trimming stripped 6 bases from V and 1 base from J, with 9 bases between. Germline V CDR1 and CDR2: WNHNN, SYGVQD (reference sequence). The CDR3 runs to 13 residues. As DNA, the CDR3 is TGCGCCAGCAGCGCATGGGCGAACACTGAAGCTTTCTTT. It translates to CASSAWANTEAFF.

The table lists this clone with a count of one. The chain couples TRBV5-4 to TRBJ2-1, with 9 bases lining up with TRBD1. The CDR3 covers 19 residues. Trimming took 0 bases from V and 0 from J; bases not matched to a gene: 10. Germline CDR1 is SGHNT and CDR2 is YYREEE (reference sequence). The CDR3 DNA reads as TGTGCCAGCAGCTTGGGTGGGGACAGGGTCCTCGGCTCCTACAATGAGCAGTTCTTC. Translated, it gives CASSLGGDRVLGSYNEQFF.

The chain uses TRBV11-2 and TRBJ2-3; TRBD2 matches at 7 bases. Losses at the gene ends were 0 bases for V and 5 bases for J; bases not matched to a gene: 8. Germline V gives CDR1 SGHAT, CDR2 FQNNGV. CDR3 length: 16 amino acids. The DNA for the CDR3 is TGTGCCAGCAGCTTAGAGGCCGGGACTATTGTAGATACGCAGTATTTT. It translates to CASSLEAGTIVDTQYF.

The rearrangement joins TRBV30 to TRBJ2-7, with a tentative D call TRBD1 (5 bases). Per the germline V gene, CDR1 is GTSNPN and CDR2 is SVGIG (reference sequence). This CDR3 is built from 15 residues. Trimming took off 3 bases at V and 1 base at J, with 16 bases between the two ends. CDR3: CAWRTASGLSYEQYF. The CDR3, as DNA: TGTGCCTGGAGGACAGCTTCGGGTTTATCCTACGAGCAGTACTTC.

The genes are TRBV20-1 and TRBJ2-7, with D maybe TRBD1 (5 bases). Trimming cost V 0 bases and J 10 bases, with 10 bases left between them. Germline values: CDR1 DFQATT, CDR2 SNEGSKA (reference sequence). The CDR3 has 11 amino acids. CDR3 loop: CSARDIGAQYF. CDR3 nucleotides: TGCAGTGCTAGAGATATAGGGGCCCAGTACTTC.

This chain uses TRBV27 with TRBJ2-7; D may be TRBD2 (5 bases). CDR1 is MNHEY, CDR2 SMNVEV, per germline (reference sequence). CDR3 size: 14 residues. The V gene lost 2 bases and the J gene lost 2 bases, with 10 bases spanning the gap. DNA of the CDR3: TGTGCCAGCAGTTTACTGGCGGGCGCCTACGAGCAGTACTTC. Its translation: CASSLLAGAYEQYF.

The chain couples TRBV18 to TRBJ2-7; 15 bases line up with TRBD2. Trimming removed 3 bases from V and 0 bases from J; junction bases left unmatched: 9. Germline V gene data show CDR1 as KGHSH and CDR2 as LQKENI. The CDR3 consists of 19 residues. The CDR3 is CASSPGLAGGRTSSYEQYF. The CDR3 bases are TGTGCCAGCTCACCGGGACTAGCGGGAGGACGCACATCCTCCTACGAGCAGTACTTC.

V gene TRBV6-5 combines with J gene TRBJ1-4, with D unclear. CDR3 length: 15 amino acids. V was trimmed by 5 bases and J by 8 bases, leaving 18 bases between them. Looked up from germline, CDR1 is MNHEY and CDR2 is SVGAGI. Written as DNA, the CDR3 is TGTGCCAGCAGTCGTCTAGGGATGGGAGAAGAAAAACTGTTTTTT. It specifies CASSRLGMGEEKLFF.

CDR3 nucleotide sequence: TGTGCCAGTAGCCTCGGACGCACAGATACGCAGTATTTT. Residues: CASSLGRTDTQYF. The rearrangement joins TRBV19 to TRBJ2-3; D is unresolved. The CDR3 has 13 amino acids. Germline lookup yields CDR1 LNHDA and CDR2 SQIVND (reference sequence). With 6 bases removed from V and 1 base from J, the gap between germline ends came to 8 bases.

The rearrangement links TRBV19 to TRBJ1-1; D perhaps matches TRBD1 (5 bases). The CDR3 totals 12 residues. Germline CDR1 and CDR2: LNHDA and SQIVND (reference sequence). V dropped 1 base and J dropped 10 bases, with 10 bases sitting between them. CDR3: CASSIVGLRAFF. DNA of the CDR3: TGTGCCAGTAGTATAGTGGGACTAAGAGCTTTCTTT.

This clone was found a few times. The rearrangement uses TRBV21-1 and TRBJ2-6; the tabulated D call, TRBD1, remains unverified against the DNA. TRBV21-1 is designated a pseudogene. This CDR3 spans 17 amino acids. The CDR3 here is CASSKDHPSSGANVLTF. As DNA, the CDR3 is TGTGCCAGCAGCAAAGATCACCCCAGCTCTGGGGCCAACGTCCTGACTTTC.

The chain links TRBV5-1 to TRBJ2-3; TRBD2 is a possible D gene (5 bases). Per germline, CDR1 SGHRS and CDR2 YFSETQ. Deletions cut 4 bases from V and 0 bases from J, with 24 bases between. The CDR3 sequence is 19 residues long. CDR3 amino acids: CASSLWPGRPGNSTDTQYF. CDR3 DNA: TGCGCCAGCAGCCTCTGGCCCGGTAGACCGGGGAATAGCACAGATACGCAGTATTTT. Combining the CDR3 with reference TRBV5-1 and TRBJ2-3 gives the whole variable domain KAGVTQTPRYLIKTRGQQVTLSCSPISGHRSVSWYQQTPGQGLQFLFEYFSETQRNKGNFPGRFSGRQFSNSRSEMNVSTLELGDSALYLCASSLWPGRPGNSTDTQYFGPGTRLTVL.

Comment on this clone: Other DNA sequences within the sample encode an identical CDR3. The rearrangement joins TRBV18 to TRBJ2-5; no definite D call. From germline, CDR1 is KGHSH and CDR2 LQKENI. V dropped 0 bases and J dropped 5 bases, with 4 bases sitting between them. There are 12 residues in the CDR3. CDR3 sequence reads: CASSPPLETQYF. The CDR3 DNA sequence: TGTGCCAGCTCACCACCGTTGGAGACCCAGTACTTC.

The chain carries TRBV10-3 and TRBJ2-2, with D tentatively TRBD2 (5 bases). With 4 bases removed from V and 5 bases from J, the gap between germline ends came to 14 bases. The germline V gene encodes CDR1 ENHRY and CDR2 SYGVKD. This CDR3 comprises 15 residues. The CDR3 reads CAISVGELGTGELFF. The CDR3 DNA reads as TGTGCCATCAGTGTGGGAGAGTTGGGGACCGGGGAGCTGTTTTTT.

The V gene is TRBV4-1, the J gene TRBJ2-6; D is unresolved. This CDR3 region has 13 residues. Between the trimmed V and J ends, which lost 2 bases and 3 bases, there was a span of 2 bases. Germline loops: CDR1 MGHRA, CDR2 YSYEKL. The CDR3 coding sequence is TGCGCCAGCAGCCAACTTGGGGCCAACGTCCTGACTTTC. Encoded protein: CASSQLGANVLTF.

J is TRBJ2-1 and V is TRBV18; D is unresolved. This CDR3 contains 14 residues. Germline lookup yields CDR1 KGHSH and CDR2 LQKENI. The V and J ends lost 2 bases and 4 bases respectively, with 9 bases between them. CDR3 bases: TGTGCCAGCTCACCATCTCGAGCATACAATGAGCAGTTCTTC. Translation gives CASSPSRAYNEQFF.

The rearrangement joins TRBV5-1 to TRBJ2-5; D is uncertain. V gave up 0 bases and J gave up 7 bases, with 19 bases separating them. The length of the CDR3 is 16 residues. The germline CDR1 and CDR2 sequences are SGHRS and YFSETQ. The CDR3 loop reads CASSLVLLGFPGTQYF. In DNA form, the CDR3 reads TGCGCCAGCAGCTTGGTCTTACTGGGATTCCCAGGGACCCAGTACTTC.

The chain recombines TRBV27 with TRBJ1-2; D perhaps matches TRBD1 (5 bases). CDR3 size: 16 residues. Trimming took 5 bases from V and 6 from J, leaving 22 bases between them. Germline CDR1 reads MNHEY; CDR2 reads SMNVEV (reference sequence). CDR3 sequence reads: CASSPLLSRVSNGYTF. The CDR3 bases are TGTGCCAGCAGTCCGCTTTTAAGCAGGGTCTCAAATGGCTACACCTTC.

The rearrangement uses TRBV11-2 and TRBJ2-1; perhaps TRBD1 as D (5 bases). The CDR3 has 13 amino acids. V was shortened by 2 bases and J by 4 bases, with 6 bases between the two germline ends. Germline assignment: CDR1 SGHAT and CDR2 FQNNGV. CDR3: CASSLRGYNEQFF. The CDR3 bases are TGTGCCAGCAGCTTAAGGGGATACAATGAGCAGTTCTTC.